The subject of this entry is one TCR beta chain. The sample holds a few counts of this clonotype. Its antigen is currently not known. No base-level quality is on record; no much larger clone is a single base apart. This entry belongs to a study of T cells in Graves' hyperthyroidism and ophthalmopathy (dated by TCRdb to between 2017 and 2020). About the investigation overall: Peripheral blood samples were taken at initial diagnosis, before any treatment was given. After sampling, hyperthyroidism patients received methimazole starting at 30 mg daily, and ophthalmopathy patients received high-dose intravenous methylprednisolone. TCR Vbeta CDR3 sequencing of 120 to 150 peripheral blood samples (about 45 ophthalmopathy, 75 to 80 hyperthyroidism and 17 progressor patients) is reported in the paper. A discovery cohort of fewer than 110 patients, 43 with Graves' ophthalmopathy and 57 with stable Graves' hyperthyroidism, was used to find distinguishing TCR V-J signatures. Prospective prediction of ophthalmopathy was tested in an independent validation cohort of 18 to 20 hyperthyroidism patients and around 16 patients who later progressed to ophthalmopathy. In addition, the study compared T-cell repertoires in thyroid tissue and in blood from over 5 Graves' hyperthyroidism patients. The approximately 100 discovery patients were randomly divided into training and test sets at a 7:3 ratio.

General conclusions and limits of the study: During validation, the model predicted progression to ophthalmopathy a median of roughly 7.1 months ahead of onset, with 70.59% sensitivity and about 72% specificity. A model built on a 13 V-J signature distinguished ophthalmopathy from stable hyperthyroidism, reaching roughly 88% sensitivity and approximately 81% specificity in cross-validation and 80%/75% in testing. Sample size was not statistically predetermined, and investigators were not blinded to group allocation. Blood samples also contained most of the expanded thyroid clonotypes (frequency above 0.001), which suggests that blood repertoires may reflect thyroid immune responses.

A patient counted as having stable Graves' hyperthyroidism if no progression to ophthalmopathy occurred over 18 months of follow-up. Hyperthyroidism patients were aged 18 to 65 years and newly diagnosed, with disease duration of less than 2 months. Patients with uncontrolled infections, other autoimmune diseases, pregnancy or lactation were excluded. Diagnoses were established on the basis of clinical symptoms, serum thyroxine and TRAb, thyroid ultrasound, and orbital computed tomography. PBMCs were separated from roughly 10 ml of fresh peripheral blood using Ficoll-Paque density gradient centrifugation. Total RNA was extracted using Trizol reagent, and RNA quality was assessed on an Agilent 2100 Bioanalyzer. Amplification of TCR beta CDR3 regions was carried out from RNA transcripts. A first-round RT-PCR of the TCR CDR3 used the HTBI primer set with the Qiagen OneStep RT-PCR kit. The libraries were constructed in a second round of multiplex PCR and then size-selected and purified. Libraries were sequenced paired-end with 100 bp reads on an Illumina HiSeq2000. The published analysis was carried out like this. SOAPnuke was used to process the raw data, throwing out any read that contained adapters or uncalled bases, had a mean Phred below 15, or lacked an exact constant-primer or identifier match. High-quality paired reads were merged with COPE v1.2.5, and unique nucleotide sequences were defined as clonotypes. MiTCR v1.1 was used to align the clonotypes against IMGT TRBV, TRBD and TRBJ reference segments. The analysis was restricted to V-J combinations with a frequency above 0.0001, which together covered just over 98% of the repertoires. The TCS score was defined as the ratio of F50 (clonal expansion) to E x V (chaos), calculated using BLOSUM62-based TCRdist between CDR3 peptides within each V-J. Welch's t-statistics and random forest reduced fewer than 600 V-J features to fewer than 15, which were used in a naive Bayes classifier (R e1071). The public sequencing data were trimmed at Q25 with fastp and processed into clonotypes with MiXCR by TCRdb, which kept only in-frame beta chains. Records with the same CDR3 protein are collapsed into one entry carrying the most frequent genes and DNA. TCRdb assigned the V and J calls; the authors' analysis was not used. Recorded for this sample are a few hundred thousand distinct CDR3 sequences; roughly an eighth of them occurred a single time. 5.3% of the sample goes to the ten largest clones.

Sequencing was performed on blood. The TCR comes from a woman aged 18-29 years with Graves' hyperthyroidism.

The CDR3 protein sequence reads: CASGEGHSYEQYF. In nucleotide form, the sequence is TGTGCCAGCGGAGAAGGACATTCCTACGAGCAGTACTTC. Here the chain combines TRBV7-2 and TRBJ2-7; TRBD1 is perhaps the D gene, given 5 matching bases. CDR1 and CDR2, looked up from the germline V gene, are SGHTA and FQGNSA. Between the V and J ends, shortened by 8 bases and 1 base respectively, the junction contains 12 bases. CDR3 length: 13 amino acids, cysteine to phenylalanine. The DNA shown is the 39-base CDR3, in frame from base 1.